This T cell receptor (beta chain) came from a study of cytomegalovirus exposure and HLA in healthy donors. Looking at the study overall: Of all 398 donors who were genotyped, 75% to 90% belonged to the Caucasian-associated ancestry cluster.

Whole-study findings and limits: Differences between HLA loci emerged in a later analysis of TCR association rates, with DRB1 most and HLA-C fewest. Three chains linked to CMV were shown in vitro to be specific for CMV antigens.

PCR used 60 Vbeta primers and 13 Jbeta primers. TCRdb's copy holds only in-frame clones and misses some; the assay was immunoSEQ multiplex PCR. The data show under 130,000 clones, 74% seen once. This clone was found once. No antigen is known for it. V shed 4 bases and J shed 6 bases, with 22 bases lying between them. The CDR3 contains 17 residues. Healthy bone marrow donors supplied every sample. The sequence was collected from a man aged 50 to 59 in good health and CMV-seropositive. Sequencing was carried out using PBMCs. The V and J genes are TRBV23-1 and TRBJ1-5, with a weak D call TRBD1 (5 bases). TRBV23-1 falls under the ORF class, with uncertain function. Here the CDR3 reads CASSRTWEGQGSQPQHF. As DNA, the CDR3 is TGCGCCAGCAGTCGAACTTGGGAGGGGCAAGGAAGTCAGCCCCAGCATTTT.